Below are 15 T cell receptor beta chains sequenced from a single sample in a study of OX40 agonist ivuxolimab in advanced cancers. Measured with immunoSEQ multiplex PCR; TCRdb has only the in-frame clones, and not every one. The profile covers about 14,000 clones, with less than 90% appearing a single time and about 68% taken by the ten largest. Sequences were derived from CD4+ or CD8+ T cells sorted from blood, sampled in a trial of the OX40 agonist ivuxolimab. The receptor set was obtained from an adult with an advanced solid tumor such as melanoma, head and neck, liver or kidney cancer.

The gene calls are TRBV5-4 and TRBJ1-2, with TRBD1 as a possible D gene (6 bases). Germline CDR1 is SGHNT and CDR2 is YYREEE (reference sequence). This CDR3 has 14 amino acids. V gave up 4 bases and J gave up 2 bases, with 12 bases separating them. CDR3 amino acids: CASSPGGRNYGYTF. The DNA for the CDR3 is TGTGCCAGCAGCCCCGGGGGGCGCAACTATGGCTACACCTTC.

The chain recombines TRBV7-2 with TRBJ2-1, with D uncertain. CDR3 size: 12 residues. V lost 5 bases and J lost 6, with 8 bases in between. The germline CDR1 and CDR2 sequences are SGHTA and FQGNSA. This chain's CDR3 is CASSPGANEQFF. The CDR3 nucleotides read TGTGCCAGCAGCCCAGGTGCCAATGAGCAGTTCTTC.

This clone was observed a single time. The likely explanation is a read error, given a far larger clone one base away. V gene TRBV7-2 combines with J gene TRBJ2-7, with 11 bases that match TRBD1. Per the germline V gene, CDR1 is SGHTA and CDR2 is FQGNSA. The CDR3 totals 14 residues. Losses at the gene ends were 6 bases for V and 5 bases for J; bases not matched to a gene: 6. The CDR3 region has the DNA TGTGCCAGCAGGCCGGACAGGGGGCTTGACGAGCAGTACTTC. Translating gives CASRPDRGLDEQYF.

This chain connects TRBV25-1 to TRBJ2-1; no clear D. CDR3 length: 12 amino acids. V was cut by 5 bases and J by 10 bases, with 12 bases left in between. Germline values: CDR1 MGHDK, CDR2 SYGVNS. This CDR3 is CASSLHSEEQFF. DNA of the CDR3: TGTGCCAGCAGTCTCCACTCAGAAGAGCAGTTCTTC.

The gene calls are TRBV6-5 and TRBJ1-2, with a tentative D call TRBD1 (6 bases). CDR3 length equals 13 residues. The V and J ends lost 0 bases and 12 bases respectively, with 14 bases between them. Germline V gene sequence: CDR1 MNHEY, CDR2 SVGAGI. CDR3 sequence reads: CASSYSPRQVDTF. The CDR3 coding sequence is TGTGCCAGCAGTTACTCCCCCAGACAGGTGGACACCTTC.

Here the CDR3 reads CAWSAGTSNTGELFF. CDR3 nucleotide sequence: TGTGCCTGGAGTGCCGGGACTTCGAACACCGGGGAGCTGTTTTTT. The chain combines TRBV30 with TRBJ2-2, with TRBD2 as a possible D gene (6 bases). CDR1 and CDR2 (germline): GTSNPN, SVGIG (reference sequence). Trimming cost V 1 base and J 0 bases, with 9 bases left between them. This CDR3 comprises 15 residues.

This chain's CDR3 is CASSVEGTQGAFF. The DNA for the CDR3 is TGTGCCAGCAGCGTAGAAGGGACCCAGGGAGCTTTCTTT. The chain couples TRBV9 to TRBJ1-1, with a tentative D call TRBD1 (5 bases). Germline lookup yields CDR1 SGDLS and CDR2 YYNGEE. Trimming shortened V by 0 bases and J by 10 bases, and 13 bases separated the two germline ends. CDR3 size: 13 residues.

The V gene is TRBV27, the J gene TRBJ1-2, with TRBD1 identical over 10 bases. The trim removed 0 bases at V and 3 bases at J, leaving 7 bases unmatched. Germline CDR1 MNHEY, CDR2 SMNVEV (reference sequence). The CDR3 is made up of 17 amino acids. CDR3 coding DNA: TGTGCCAGCAGTTTATCGGACAGGGGGTTACAGGACTATGGCTACACCTTC. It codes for CASSLSDRGLQDYGYTF.

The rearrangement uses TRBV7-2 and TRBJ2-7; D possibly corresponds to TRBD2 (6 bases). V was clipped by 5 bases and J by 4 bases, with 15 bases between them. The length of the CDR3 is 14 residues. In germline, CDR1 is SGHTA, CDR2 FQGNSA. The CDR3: CASSPTSGGYEQYF. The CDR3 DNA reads TGTGCCAGCAGCCCAACCTCCGGGGGTTACGAGCAGTACTTC.

This CDR3 reads CASSPTGGEADTQYF. The CDR3 DNA follows: TGTGCCAGCAGCCCGACAGGGGGGGAAGCAGATACGCAGTATTTT. The rearrangement joins TRBV7-3 to TRBJ2-3, with 9 bases identical to TRBD1. Per germline, CDR1 SGHTA and CDR2 FQGTGA. The CDR3 length is 15 residues. V lost 5 bases, J lost 4 bases, and 7 bases stayed unmatched.

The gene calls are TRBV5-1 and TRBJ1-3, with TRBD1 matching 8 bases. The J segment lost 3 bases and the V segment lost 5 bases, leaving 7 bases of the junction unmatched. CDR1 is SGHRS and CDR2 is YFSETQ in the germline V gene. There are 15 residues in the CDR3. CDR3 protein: CASRPDRGVGNTIYF. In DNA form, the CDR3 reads TGCGCCAGCAGACCTGACAGGGGTGTTGGAAACACCATATATTTT. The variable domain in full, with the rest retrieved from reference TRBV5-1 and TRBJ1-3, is KAGVTQTPRYLIKTRGQQVTLSCSPISGHRSVSWYQQTPGQGLQFLFEYFSETQRNKGNFPGRFSGRQFSNSRSEMNVSTLELGDSALYLCASRPDRGVGNTIYFGEGSWLTVV.

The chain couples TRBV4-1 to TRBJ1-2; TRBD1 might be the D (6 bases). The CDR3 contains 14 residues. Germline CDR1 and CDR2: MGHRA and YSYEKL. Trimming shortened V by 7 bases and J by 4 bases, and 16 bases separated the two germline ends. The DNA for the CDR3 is TGCGCCAGCAAGAGGACAGCCAGTGCCTATGGCTACACCTTC. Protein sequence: CASKRTASAYGYTF.

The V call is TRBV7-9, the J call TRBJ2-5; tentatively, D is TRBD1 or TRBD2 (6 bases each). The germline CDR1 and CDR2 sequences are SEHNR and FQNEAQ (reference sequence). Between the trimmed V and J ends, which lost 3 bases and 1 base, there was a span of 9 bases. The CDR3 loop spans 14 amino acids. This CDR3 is CASSFGGPQETQYF. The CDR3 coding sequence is TGTGCCAGCAGCTTTGGGGGGCCCCAAGAGACCCAGTACTTC.

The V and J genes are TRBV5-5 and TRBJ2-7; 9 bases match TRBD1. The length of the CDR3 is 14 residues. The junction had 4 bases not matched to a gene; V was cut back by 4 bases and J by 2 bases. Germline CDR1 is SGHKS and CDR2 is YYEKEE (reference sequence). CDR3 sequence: CASSPWTGAYEQYF. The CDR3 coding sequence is TGTGCCAGCAGCCCATGGACAGGGGCCTACGAGCAGTACTTC.

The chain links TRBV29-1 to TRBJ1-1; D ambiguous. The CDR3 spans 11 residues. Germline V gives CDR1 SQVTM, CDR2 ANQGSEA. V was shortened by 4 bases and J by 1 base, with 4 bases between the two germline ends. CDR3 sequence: CSVAENTEAFF. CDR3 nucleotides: TGCAGCGTTGCGGAGAACACTGAAGCTTTCTTT.